The 22 T cell receptor beta chains listed next were all sequenced from one sample in a study of T cell repertoires in cytomegalovirus infection. No antigen has been identified for these receptors. TCRdb fed the reads into MiXCR, producing one record per CDR3 protein. The data show about 51,000 distinct CDR3 sequences, over 15% seen once. The sample was CD8+ T cells from cultured PBMCs, taken from culture after CMV antigen stimulation. The receptors here all came from a human donor in good health (CMV status not recorded). Some clones in this sample may be carry-over from other donors' samples.

This clonotype was recorded a few times. This chain joins TRBV5-6 and TRBJ2-7; D remains ambiguous. Germline V CDR1 and CDR2: SGHDT, YYEEEE. CDR3 length equals 15 residues. The V end was cut by 2 bases, the J end by 3 bases, with 15 bases between. The CDR3 sequence is CASSLSPGGFYEQYF. CDR3 DNA sequence: TGTGCCAGCAGCTTAAGTCCGGGCGGATTCTACGAGCAGTACTTC.

The genes are TRBV27 and TRBJ2-1, with D uncertain. The length of the CDR3 is 12 residues. V was cut by 5 bases and J by 10 bases, with 12 bases left in between. The germline CDR1 and CDR2 sequences are MNHEY and SMNVEV (reference sequence). In DNA form, the CDR3 reads TGTGCCAGCAGTCCCTCCGGGCGAGAGCAGTTCTTC. Protein sequence: CASSPSGREQFF.

This chain joins TRBV12-3 or TRBV12-4 and TRBJ1-5; a possible D gene is TRBD1 (6 bases). The CDR3 runs to 14 residues. Trimming pared 6 bases from V and 4 bases from J, leaving 13 bases between. In DNA form, the CDR3 reads TGTGCCAGCAGGCTCGGGGGCGGGAATCAGCCCCAGCATTTT. It codes for CASRLGGGNQPQHF.

This clonotype was seen many times. This chain connects TRBV11-2 to TRBJ2-1, with a possible D match to TRBD2 (6 bases). The CDR3 is 15 amino acids. Trimming shortened V by 8 bases and J by 1 base, and 15 bases separated the two germline ends. Per the germline V gene, CDR1 is SGHAT and CDR2 is FQNNGV. CDR3 amino acids: CASGEKAGSYNEQFF. CDR3 nucleotides: TGTGCCAGCGGGGAAAAGGCGGGATCCTACAATGAGCAGTTCTTC.

This clonotype was counted a few times. The chain recombines TRBV20-1 with TRBJ2-1; D could derive from TRBD1 or TRBD2 (5 bases each). Germline V gives CDR1 DFQATT, CDR2 SNEGSKA (reference sequence). This CDR3 spans 16 amino acids. Trimming removed 0 bases from V and 2 bases from J, with 14 bases in between. CDR3 amino acids: CSARDPGTVTYNEQFF. DNA of the CDR3: TGCAGTGCTAGAGATCCCGGGACGGTAACCTACAATGAGCAGTTCTTC.

This clonotype was seen more than once but under ten times. The chain combines TRBV7-8 with TRBJ2-2; unclear D gene. In germline, CDR1 is SGHVS, CDR2 FQNEAQ. This CDR3 region has 16 residues. The germline V and J ends were trimmed by 2 bases and 1 base, with 11 bases remaining between them. CDR3 nucleotide sequence: TGTGCCAGCAGCTTACGTGCCCCTGGGAACACCGGGGAGCTGTTTTTT. Encoded protein: CASSLRAPGNTGELFF.

About this clonotype: At one boundary the junction diverges from the germline segment, which might be a read error. The chain carries TRBV7-8 and TRBJ1-3; D uncertain. The CDR3 has 16 amino acids. Per the germline V gene, CDR1 is SGHVS and CDR2 is FQNEAQ. CDR3 region: CASSLGLVTSGNTIYF. CDR3 nucleotide sequence: TGTGCCAGCAGCTTAGGACTCGTGACCTCTGGAAACACCATCTATTTT.

A few counts support this clonotype. V usage is TRBV19 and J usage is TRBJ1-1, with D uncertain. Germline V lookup: CDR1 LNHDA, CDR2 SQIVND (reference sequence). This CDR3 is built from 12 residues. Trimming removed 2 bases at V and 0 bases at J, with 1 base between. The CDR3 reads CASSILNTEAFF. The DNA for the CDR3 is TGTGCCAGTAGTATATTGAACACTGAAGCTTTCTTT.

The CDR3 spells CASSALIYEQYF. Written as DNA, the CDR3 is TGTGCCAGCAGTGCTCTCATCTACGAGCAGTACTTC. The gene calls are TRBV28 and TRBJ2-7; D is undetermined. Germline V gives CDR1 MDHEN, CDR2 SYDVKM. V lost 5 bases and J 3 bases, leaving 8 bases between the germline ends. The CDR3 contains 12 residues.

The gene calls are TRBV7-2 and TRBJ2-3; no reliable D call. V lost 1 base, J lost 2 bases, and 7 bases lay in between. Germline V gene lookup returns CDR1 SGHTA and CDR2 FQGNSA. CDR3 length: 14 residues. The CDR3 nucleotides are TGTGCCAGCAGCTTAGAAAGGCCCACAGATACGCAGTATTTT. This translates into CASSLERPTDTQYF.

This clonotype was counted between two and nine times. J is TRBJ2-2 and V is TRBV7-8; tentatively, D is TRBD1 (5 bases). Germline values: CDR1 SGHVS, CDR2 FQNEAQ. CDR3 size: 18 residues. V lost 1 base and J 4 bases, leaving 19 bases between the germline ends. In DNA, the CDR3 is TGTGCCAGCAGCTTAGAAATCAGGGTATTACCGGGCACCGGGGAGCTGTTTTTT. Its translation: CASSLEIRVLPGTGELFF.

This clonotype was observed a handful of times. The chain recombines TRBV7-8 with TRBJ1-1, with 7 bases fitting TRBD1. The length of the CDR3 is 13 residues. Looked up from germline, CDR1 is SGHVS and CDR2 is FQNEAQ. The V gene end was trimmed by 10 bases and the J gene end by 0 bases; junction bases not matched to a gene: 5. The CDR3 is CAIVGQMNTEAFF. CDR3 in DNA: TGTGCCATTGTGGGACAGATGAACACTGAAGCTTTCTTT.

There are a few counts of this clonotype. V usage is TRBV7-2 and J usage is TRBJ2-7; possibly TRBD1 or TRBD2 for D (5 bases each). The V end was cut by 2 bases, the J end by 4 bases, with 21 bases between. CDR3 length equals 17 residues. Germline V gives CDR1 SGHTA, CDR2 FQGNSA. CDR3 region: CASSLRLWGLARYEQYF. The DNA of the CDR3 is TGTGCCAGCAGCTTAAGGCTCTGGGGCCTAGCTAGATACGAGCAGTACTTC.

There are a few counts of this clonotype. The genes are TRBV7-2 and TRBJ2-1; D ambiguous. The V gene's germline CDR1 is SGHTA and CDR2 FQGNSA. The germline V and J ends were trimmed by 5 bases and 2 bases, with 16 bases remaining between them. CDR3 length equals 16 residues. The CDR3 spells CASSALPAATYNEQFF. The CDR3 nucleotides are TGTGCCAGCAGCGCCCTTCCCGCGGCCACCTACAATGAGCAGTTCTTC. The full variable domain, completed using reference TRBV7-2 and TRBJ2-1, is GAGVSQSPSNKVTEKGKDVELRCDPISGHTALYWYRQSLGQGLEFLIYFQGNSAPDKSGLPSDRFSAERTGGSVSTLTIQRTQQEDSAVYLCASSALPAATYNEQFFGPGTRLTVL.

CDR3 sequence: CASRGYEQFF. The CDR3 DNA follows: TGTGCCAGCAGGGGGTATGAGCAGTTCTTC. The rearrangement joins TRBV2 to TRBJ2-1; D is uncertain. V was trimmed by 6 bases and J by 8 bases, leaving 5 bases between them. The CDR3 consists of 10 residues. CDR1 is SNHLY, CDR2 FYNNEI, per germline.

With regard to this clonotype: One end of the junction is discordant with germline, which a read error may explain. The chain joins TRBV7-3 to TRBJ2-3, with D unclear. Germline-derived CDR1 and CDR2 are SGHTA and FQGTGA. The CDR3 has 12 amino acids. CDR3 bases: TGTGCCAGCAGTCCTTTGGGCGATATGCAGTATTTT. Its translation is CASSPLGDMQYF.

The chain is built from TRBV6-2 or TRBV6-3 and TRBJ1-1; D is unclear. The ends were cut back, 1 base at V and 6 bases at J, with 9 bases in the middle. CDR1 MNHEY and CDR2 SVGEGT come from the germline V gene. The CDR3 sequence is 13 residues long. CDR3 loop: CASSYYTLSEAFF. The CDR3 nucleotides are TGTGCCAGCAGTTACTATACGTTGTCTGAAGCTTTCTTT.

This clonotype was detected a few times. This chain uses TRBV13 with TRBJ2-7; no clear D. This CDR3 has 11 amino acids. Germline CDR1 and CDR2: PRHDT and FYEKMQ (reference sequence). V gave up 6 bases and J gave up 3 bases, with 6 bases separating them. The CDR3 DNA reads TGTGCCAGCAGTTACCTCTACGAGCAGTACTTC. It yields the protein CASSYLYEQYF.

The rearrangement joins TRBV5-6 to TRBJ2-2; no definite D call. The CDR3 spans 13 residues. V shed 4 bases and J shed 8 bases, with 12 bases lying between them. Germline loops: CDR1 SGHDT, CDR2 YYEEEE. Here the CDR3 reads CASSARPQGELFF. The CDR3 nucleotides read TGTGCCAGCAGCGCCCGACCCCAAGGGGAGCTGTTTTTT.

At least ten counts were recorded for this clonotype. The V gene is TRBV7-2, the J gene TRBJ1-3; 7 bases fit TRBD1. This CDR3 has 15 amino acids. The J segment lost 4 bases and the V segment lost 4 bases, leaving 7 bases of the junction unmatched. Germline lookup yields CDR1 SGHTA and CDR2 FQGNSA. CDR3 sequence: CASSSDRVAGNTIYF. CDR3 bases: TGTGCCAGCAGCTCAGACAGGGTGGCCGGAAACACCATATATTTT.

This clonotype was counted only a few times. The chain recombines TRBV7-2 with TRBJ2-7; possibly TRBD1 for D (6 bases). The V gene lost 6 bases and the J gene lost 7 bases, with 16 bases spanning the gap. Germline V gene data show CDR1 as SGHTA and CDR2 as FQGNSA. The CDR3 is made up of 13 amino acids. The CDR3 DNA reads TGTGCCAGCAGGTCCCGGGACAAGAGGGAGCAGTACTTC. Amino acid sequence: CASRSRDKREQYF.

This clonotype was observed a few times. The J gene is TRBJ2-7, the V gene TRBV6-6; 9 bases align to TRBD1. This CDR3 is built from 15 residues. V shed 8 bases and J 2 bases; nucleotides not matched to a gene: 10. Looked up from germline, CDR1 is MNHNY and CDR2 is SVGAGI (reference sequence). CDR3 residues: CASQKGQGFAYEQYF. The CDR3 DNA is TGTGCCAGCCAAAAGGGACAGGGATTCGCCTACGAGCAGTACTTC.